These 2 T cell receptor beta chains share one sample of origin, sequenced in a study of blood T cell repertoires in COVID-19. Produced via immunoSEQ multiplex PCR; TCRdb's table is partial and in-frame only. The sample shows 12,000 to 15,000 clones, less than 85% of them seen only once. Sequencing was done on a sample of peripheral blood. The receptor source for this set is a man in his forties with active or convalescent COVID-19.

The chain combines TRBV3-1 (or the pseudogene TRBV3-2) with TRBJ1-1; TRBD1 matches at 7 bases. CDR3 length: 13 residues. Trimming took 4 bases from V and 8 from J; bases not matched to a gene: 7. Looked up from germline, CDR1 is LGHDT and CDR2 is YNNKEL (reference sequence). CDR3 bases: TGTGCCAGCAGCCCCCACGGGGGACAGGAAGCTTTCTTT. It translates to CASSPHGGQEAFF.

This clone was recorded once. The CDR3 here is CASSLARENTEAFF. The CDR3 nucleotides read TGTGCCAGCAGCTTAGCGCGGGAGAACACTGAAGCTTTCTTT. The rearrangement links TRBV7-6 to TRBJ1-1; no clear D gene. V was clipped by 0 bases and J by 1 base, with 6 bases between them. This CDR3 region has 14 residues. Germline V gene sequence: CDR1 SGHVS, CDR2 FNYEAQ.